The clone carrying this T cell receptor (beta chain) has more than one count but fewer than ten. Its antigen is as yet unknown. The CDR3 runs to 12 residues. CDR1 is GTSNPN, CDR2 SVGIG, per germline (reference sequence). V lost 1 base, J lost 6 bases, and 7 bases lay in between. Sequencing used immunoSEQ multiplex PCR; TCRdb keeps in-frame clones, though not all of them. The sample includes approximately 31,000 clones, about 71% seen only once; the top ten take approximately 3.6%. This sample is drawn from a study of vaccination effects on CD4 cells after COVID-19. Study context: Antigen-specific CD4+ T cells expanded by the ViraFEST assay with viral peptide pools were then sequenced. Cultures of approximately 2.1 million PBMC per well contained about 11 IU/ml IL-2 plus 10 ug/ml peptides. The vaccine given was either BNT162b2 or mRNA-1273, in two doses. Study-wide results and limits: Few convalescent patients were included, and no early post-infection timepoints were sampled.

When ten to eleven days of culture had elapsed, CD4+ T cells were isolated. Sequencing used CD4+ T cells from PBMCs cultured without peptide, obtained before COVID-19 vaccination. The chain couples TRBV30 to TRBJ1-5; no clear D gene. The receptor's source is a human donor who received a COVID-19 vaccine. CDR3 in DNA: TGTGCCTGGAGTGGGATTGGTCAGCCCCAGCATTTT. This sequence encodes CAWSGIGQPQHF.